This T cell receptor beta chain was recorded in a study of blood T cell repertoires in COVID-19. Across the whole study: Italy, Spain and the United States were the sources of the convalescent and acute COVID-19 samples. The cDNA or gDNA used as material had been derived from T cells, B-cell-depleted T cells, or PBMCs.

Authors' processing steps: Quantification of nucleated cells was approximated via reference gene primer amplification. Assay used: immunoSEQ multiplex PCR; TCRdb lists only in-frame clones, some missing. That table is the source of V, J and clone size, and D and trimming were worked out from the DNA. The table shows 50,000 to 60,000 clones, with 75% to 85% occurring only once. CDR1 is LNHDA, CDR2 SQIVND, per germline (reference sequence). V lost 5 bases, J lost 3 bases, and 16 bases stayed unmatched. This CDR3 spans 19 amino acids. The source material was peripheral blood. The chain couples TRBV19 to TRBJ1-3; 10 bases align to TRBD1. The clonotype comes from a human donor in a cohort sampled during active COVID-19. The CDR3 nucleotides are TGTGCCAGTAGTGCACGGGACAGGGGTAGATGGACGGATGGAAACACCATATATTTT. Amino acids: CASSARDRGRWTDGNTIYF.